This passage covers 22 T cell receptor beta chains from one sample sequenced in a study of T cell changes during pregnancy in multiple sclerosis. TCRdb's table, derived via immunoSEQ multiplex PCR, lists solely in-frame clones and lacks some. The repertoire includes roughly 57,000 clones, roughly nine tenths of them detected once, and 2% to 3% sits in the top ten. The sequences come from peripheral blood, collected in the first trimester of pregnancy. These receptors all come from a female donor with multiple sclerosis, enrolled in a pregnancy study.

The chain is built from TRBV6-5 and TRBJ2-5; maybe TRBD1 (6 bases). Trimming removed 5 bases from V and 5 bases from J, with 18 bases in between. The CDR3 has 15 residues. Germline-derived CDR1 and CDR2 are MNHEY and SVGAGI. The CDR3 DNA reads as TGTGCCAGCAGTAGGTCGCTAACAGGGTGGGAGACCCAGTACTTC. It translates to CASSRSLTGWETQYF.

CDR3 region: CASSPERGGNEQFF. The CDR3 DNA reads TGTGCCAGCAGCCCTGAGCGGGGGGGAAATGAGCAGTTCTTC. V is TRBV7-8 and J is TRBJ2-1; 10 positions match TRBD2. The length of the CDR3 is 14 residues. J gave up 7 bases and V 5 bases, and 5 bases lay outside the gene matches. Per germline, CDR1 SGHVS and CDR2 FQNEAQ.

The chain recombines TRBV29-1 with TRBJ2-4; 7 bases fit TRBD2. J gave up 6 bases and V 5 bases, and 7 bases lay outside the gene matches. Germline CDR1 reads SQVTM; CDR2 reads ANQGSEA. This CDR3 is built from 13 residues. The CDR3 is CSVSGKLVNIQYF. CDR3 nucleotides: TGCAGCGTTAGCGGGAAACTTGTAAACATTCAGTACTTC.

The CDR3 spells CASSSQDYGYTF. DNA of the CDR3: TGTGCCAGCAGCTCACAGGACTATGGCTACACCTTC. The rearrangement joins TRBV7-2 to TRBJ1-2, with D perhaps matching TRBD1 (5 bases). The CDR3 totals 12 residues. The V gene's germline CDR1 is SGHTA and CDR2 FQGNSA. Trimming took 4 bases from V and 3 from J, leaving 6 bases between them.

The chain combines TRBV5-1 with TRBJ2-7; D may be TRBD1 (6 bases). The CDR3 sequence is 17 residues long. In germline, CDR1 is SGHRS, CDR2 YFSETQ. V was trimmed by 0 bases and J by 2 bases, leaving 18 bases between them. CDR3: CASSLDPQGDFTYEQYF. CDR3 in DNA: TGCGCCAGCAGCTTGGACCCACAGGGTGACTTCACCTACGAGCAGTACTTC.

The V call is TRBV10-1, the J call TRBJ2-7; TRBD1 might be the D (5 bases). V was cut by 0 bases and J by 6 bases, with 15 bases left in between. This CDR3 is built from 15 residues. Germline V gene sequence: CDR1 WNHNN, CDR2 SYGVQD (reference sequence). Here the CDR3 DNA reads TGCGCCAGCAGTGAGTCGATGGCTGGGGCTGGCGAGCAGTACTTC. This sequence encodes CASSESMAGAGEQYF.

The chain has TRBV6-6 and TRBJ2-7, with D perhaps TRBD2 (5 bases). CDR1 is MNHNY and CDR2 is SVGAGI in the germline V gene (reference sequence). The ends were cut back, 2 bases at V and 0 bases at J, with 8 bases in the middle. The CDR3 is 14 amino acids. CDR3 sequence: CASSYRTLSYEQYF. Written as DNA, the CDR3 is TGTGCCAGCAGTTACAGGACTCTCTCCTACGAGCAGTACTTC.

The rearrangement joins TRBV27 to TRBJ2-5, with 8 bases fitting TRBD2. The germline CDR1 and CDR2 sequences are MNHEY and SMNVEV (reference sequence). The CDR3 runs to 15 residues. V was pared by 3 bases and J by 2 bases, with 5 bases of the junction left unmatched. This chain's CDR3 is CASSFSAGGQETQYF. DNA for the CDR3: TGTGCCAGCAGTTTTTCGGCGGGGGGACAAGAGACCCAGTACTTC.

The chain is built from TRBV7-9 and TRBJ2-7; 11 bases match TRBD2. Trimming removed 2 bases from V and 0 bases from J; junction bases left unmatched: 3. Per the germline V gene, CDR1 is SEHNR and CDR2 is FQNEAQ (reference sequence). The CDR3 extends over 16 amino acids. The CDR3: CASSLTGTSGSYEQYF. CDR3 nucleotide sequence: TGTGCCAGCAGCTTAACCGGGACTAGCGGCTCCTACGAGCAGTACTTC.

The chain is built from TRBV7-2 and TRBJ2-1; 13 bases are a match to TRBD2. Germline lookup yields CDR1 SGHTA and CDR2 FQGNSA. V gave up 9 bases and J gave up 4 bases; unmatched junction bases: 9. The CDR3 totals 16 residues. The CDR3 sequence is CASIWTSGGPYNEQFF. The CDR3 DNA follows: TGTGCCAGTATCTGGACTAGCGGGGGCCCATACAATGAGCAGTTCTTC.

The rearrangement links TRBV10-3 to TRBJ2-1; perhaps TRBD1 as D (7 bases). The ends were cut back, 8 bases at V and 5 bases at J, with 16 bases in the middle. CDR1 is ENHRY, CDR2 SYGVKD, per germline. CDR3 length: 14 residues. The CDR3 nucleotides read TGTGCCATCCACTCGGGCAGGGGGGACAATGAGCAGTTCTTC. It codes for CAIHSGRGDNEQFF.

The CDR3 protein is CASSQGQGIYEQYF. As DNA, the CDR3 is TGTGCCAGCTCACAGGGACAGGGAATTTACGAGCAGTACTTC. The rearrangement joins TRBV18 to TRBJ2-7, with TRBD1 identical over 9 bases. The CDR3 runs 14 residues. The germline V gene has CDR1 KGHSH and CDR2 LQKENI. V gave up 4 bases and J gave up 4 bases; unmatched junction bases: 5. Combining the CDR3 with reference TRBV18 and TRBJ2-7 gives the whole variable domain NAGVMQNPRHLVRRRGQEARLRCSPMKGHSHVYWYRQLPEEGLKFMVYLQKENIIDESGMPKERFSAEFPKEGPSILRIQQVVRGDSAAYFCASSQGQGIYEQYFGPGTRLTVT.

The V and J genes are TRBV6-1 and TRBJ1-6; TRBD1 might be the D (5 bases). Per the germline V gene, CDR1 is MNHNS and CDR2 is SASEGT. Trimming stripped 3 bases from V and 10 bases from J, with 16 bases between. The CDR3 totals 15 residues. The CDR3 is CASSDQGGKYSPLHF. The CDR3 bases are TGTGCCAGCAGTGATCAGGGAGGGAAGTACTCACCCCTCCACTTT.

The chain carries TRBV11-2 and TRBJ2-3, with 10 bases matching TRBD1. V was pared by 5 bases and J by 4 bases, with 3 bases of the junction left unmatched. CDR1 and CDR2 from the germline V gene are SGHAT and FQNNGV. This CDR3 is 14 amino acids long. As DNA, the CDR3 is TGTGCCAGCAGCCAAGGGACAGGGGCAGATACGCAGTATTTT. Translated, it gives CASSQGTGADTQYF.

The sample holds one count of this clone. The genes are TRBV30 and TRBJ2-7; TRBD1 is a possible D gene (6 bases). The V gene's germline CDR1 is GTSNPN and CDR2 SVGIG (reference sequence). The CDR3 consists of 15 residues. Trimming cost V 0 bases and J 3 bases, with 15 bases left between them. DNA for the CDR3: TGTGCCTGGAGTGTAGGTAGCTACAGGGACTACGAGCAGTACTTC. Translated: CAWSVGSYRDYEQYF.

The CDR3 protein is CASGSRVTEAFF. The CDR3 bases are TGTGCTAGTGGTTCCAGGGTGACTGAAGCTTTCTTT. The chain recombines TRBV12-5 with TRBJ1-1; D is perhaps TRBD1 (5 bases). The germline CDR1 and CDR2 sequences are LGHNT and FRNRAP. The CDR3 spans 12 residues. V was clipped by 4 bases and J by 5 bases, with 8 bases between them.

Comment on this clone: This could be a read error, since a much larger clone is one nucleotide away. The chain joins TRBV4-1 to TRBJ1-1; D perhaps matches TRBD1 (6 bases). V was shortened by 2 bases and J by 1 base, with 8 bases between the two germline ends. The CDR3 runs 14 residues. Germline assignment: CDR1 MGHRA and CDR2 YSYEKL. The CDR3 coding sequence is TGCGCCAGCAGCCAATGGACAGAGAACACTGAAGCTTTCTTT. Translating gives CASSQWTENTEAFF.

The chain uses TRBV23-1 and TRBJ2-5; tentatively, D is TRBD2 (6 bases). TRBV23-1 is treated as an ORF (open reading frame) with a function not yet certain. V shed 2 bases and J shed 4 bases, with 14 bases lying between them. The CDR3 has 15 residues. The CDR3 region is CASSQPAKRVETQYF. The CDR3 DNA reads TGCGCCAGCAGTCAACCCGCCAAGCGGGTAGAGACCCAGTACTTC.

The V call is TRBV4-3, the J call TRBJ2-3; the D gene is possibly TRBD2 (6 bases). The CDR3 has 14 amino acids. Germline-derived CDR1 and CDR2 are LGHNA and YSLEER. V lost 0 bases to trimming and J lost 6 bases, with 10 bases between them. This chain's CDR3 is CASSQDAGWDTQYF. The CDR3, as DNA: TGCGCCAGCAGCCAAGATGCGGGGTGGGATACGCAGTATTTT.

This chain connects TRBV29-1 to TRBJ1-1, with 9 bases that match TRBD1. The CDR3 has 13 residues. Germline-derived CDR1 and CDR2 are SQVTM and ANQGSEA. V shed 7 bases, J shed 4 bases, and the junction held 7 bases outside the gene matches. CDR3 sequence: CSAGDREVTEAFF. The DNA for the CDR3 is TGCAGCGCTGGGGACAGGGAGGTCACTGAAGCTTTCTTT.

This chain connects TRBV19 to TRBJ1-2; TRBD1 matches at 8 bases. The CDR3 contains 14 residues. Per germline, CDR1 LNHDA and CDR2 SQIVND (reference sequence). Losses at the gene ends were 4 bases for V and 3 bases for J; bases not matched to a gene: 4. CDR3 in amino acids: CASSTDRGHYGYTF. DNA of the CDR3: TGTGCCAGTAGTACCGACAGGGGCCACTATGGCTACACCTTC.

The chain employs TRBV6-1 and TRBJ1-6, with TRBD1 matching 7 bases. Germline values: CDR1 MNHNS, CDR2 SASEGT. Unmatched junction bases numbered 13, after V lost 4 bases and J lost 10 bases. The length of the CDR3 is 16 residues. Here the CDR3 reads CASSAFTGDAHSPLHF. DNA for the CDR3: TGTGCCAGCAGTGCTTTTACAGGGGATGCCCACTCACCCCTCCACTTT.